This is a list of T cell receptor beta chains from one sample in a study of beta chain features in type 1 diabetes. Sequencing used immunoSEQ multiplex PCR; TCRdb keeps in-frame clones, though not all of them. The data show approximately 150,000 clones, with 7.5% to 9.5% seen just once and about 2.1% held by the top ten. What was sequenced was central memory CD4+ T cells from blood. Receptors were obtained from a woman aged 18-29 years in good health. The CDR3 runs from the conserved cysteine through the conserved F or W. A D gene is named only where the DNA matches it firmly. Rows give clone size only sometimes, using once, few, many, or a class for an expanded clone.

v_gene: TRBV7-8; j_gene: TRBJ1-2; abundance: NA; d_gene: NA; CDR3nt: TGTGCCAGCAGCAACTACATGGAGAATGGCTACACCTTC; CDR3aa: CASSNYMENGYTF
v_gene: TRBV7-2; j_gene: TRBJ2-3; abundance: NA; d_gene: NA; CDR3nt: TGTGCCAGCGAGATGAGGGCGACAGATACGCAGTATTTT; CDR3aa: CASEMRATDTQYF
v_gene: TRBV12-5; j_gene: TRBJ1-3; abundance: few; d_gene: NA; CDR3nt: TGTGCTAGTGGTTTGGGCAGGGTAATTGGAAACACCATATATTTT; CDR3aa: CASGLGRVIGNTIYF
v_gene: TRBV30; j_gene: TRBJ1-5; abundance: many; d_gene: NA; CDR3nt: TGTGCCTGGTCTTCAGGGATGAGCAATCAGCCCCAGCATTTT; CDR3aa: CAWSSGMSNQPQHF
v_gene: TRBV14; j_gene: TRBJ1-3; abundance: NA; d_gene: NA; CDR3nt: TGTGCCAGCAGCCAGCAAGCCTCTGGAAACACCATATATTTT; CDR3aa: CASSQQASGNTIYF
v_gene: TRBV4-3; j_gene: TRBJ1-4; abundance: few; d_gene: NA; CDR3nt: TGCGCCAGCAGCCAAGTCGCTGCGGCTGAAAAACTGTTTTTT; CDR3aa: CASSQVAAAEKLFF
v_gene: TRBV6-1; j_gene: TRBJ2-5; abundance: NA; d_gene: NA; CDR3nt: TGTGCCAGCAAGCCGACAGGTGTACAAGAGACCCAGTACTTC; CDR3aa: CASKPTGVQETQYF
v_gene: TRBV30; j_gene: TRBJ1-1; abundance: NA; d_gene: NA; CDR3nt: TGTGCCTGGGGGAGGGGTATGAACACTGAAGCTTTCTTT; CDR3aa: CAWGRGMNTEAFF
v_gene: TRBV4-1; j_gene: TRBJ2-2; abundance: few; d_gene: NA; CDR3nt: TGCGCCAGCAGCCAAGATTCCGTTGAGCCCGGGGAGCTGTTTTTT; CDR3aa: CASSQDSVEPGELFF
v_gene: TRBV5-1; j_gene: TRBJ1-2; abundance: NA; d_gene: NA; CDR3nt: TGCGCCAGCAGCTTGAACCAGGGCCCCGCAGCTAACTATGGCTACACCTTC; CDR3aa: CASSLNQGPAANYGYTF
v_gene: TRBV2; j_gene: TRBJ1-2; abundance: NA; d_gene: TRBD1; CDR3nt: TGTGCCAGCAGTGGTGAGACAGGGGTATATGGCTACACCTTC; CDR3aa: CASSGETGVYGYTF
v_gene: TRBV5-1; j_gene: TRBJ2-3; abundance: few; d_gene: TRBD2; CDR3nt: TGCGCCAGCAGCTACCCGGGACTAGCGACACGAGATACGCAGTATTTT; CDR3aa: CASSYPGLATRDTQYF
v_gene: TRBV30; j_gene: TRBJ2-4; abundance: NA; d_gene: NA; CDR3nt: TGTGCCTGGAACCCTTTGGGGGGAGCCAAAAACATTCAGTACTTC; CDR3aa: CAWNPLGGAKNIQYF
v_gene: TRBV10-1; j_gene: TRBJ1-1; abundance: NA; d_gene: NA; CDR3nt: TGCGCCAGCAGTGATGGAGGGTCGAACACTGAAGCTTTCTTT; CDR3aa: CASSDGGSNTEAFF
v_gene: TRBV6-5; j_gene: TRBJ2-5; abundance: NA; d_gene: TRBD1; CDR3nt: TGTGCCAGCAGTTCTCGGGACAGCCGAGAGACCCAGTACTTC; CDR3aa: CASSSRDSRETQYF
v_gene: TRBV2; j_gene: TRBJ2-5; abundance: few; d_gene: NA; CDR3nt: TGTGCCAGCAGTGTATTGCCGGGGGGCGAGACCCAGTACTTC; CDR3aa: CASSVLPGGETQYF
v_gene: TRBV29-1; j_gene: TRBJ1-1; abundance: NA; d_gene: TRBD1; CDR3nt: TGCAGCGCTGAGGGACAGAAGAACACTGAAGCTTTCTTT; CDR3aa: CSAEGQKNTEAFF
v_gene: TRBV30; j_gene: TRBJ1-1; abundance: NA; d_gene: NA; CDR3nt: TGTGCCTCCACAACCCAGGGTCGCGCTGAAGCTTTCTTT; CDR3aa: CASTTQGRAEAFF
v_gene: TRBV7-9; j_gene: TRBJ2-5; abundance: NA; d_gene: NA; CDR3nt: TGTGCCAGCAGCCTCCGGCGGGGCTTAGAGACCCAGTACTTC; CDR3aa: CASSLRRGLETQYF
v_gene: TRBV7-3; j_gene: TRBJ1-2; abundance: few; d_gene: TRBD1; CDR3nt: TGTGCCAGCAGCTACGACAGGGGTCTGGGCTACACCTTC; CDR3aa: CASSYDRGLGYTF
v_gene: TRBV2; j_gene: TRBJ1-6; abundance: few; d_gene: TRBD1; CDR3nt: TGTGCCAGCGCAACACAGGGGAACCTCTCACCCCTCCACTTT; CDR3aa: CASATQGNLSPLHF
v_gene: TRBV7-2; j_gene: TRBJ2-2; abundance: NA; d_gene: NA; CDR3nt: TGTGCCAGCAGTTGGGAGGGGGGTCCCGGGGAGCTGTTTTTT; CDR3aa: CASSWEGGPGELFF
v_gene: TRBV5-3; j_gene: TRBJ1-5; abundance: NA; d_gene: NA; CDR3nt: TGTGCCAGAAGCTTCGGGCAGCCCCAGCATTTT; CDR3aa: CARSFGQPQHF
v_gene: TRBV11-2; j_gene: TRBJ2-2; abundance: NA; d_gene: NA; CDR3nt: TGTGCCAGCAGCCAGACCGGAAGGAGCACCGGGGAGCTGTTTTTT; CDR3aa: CASSQTGRSTGELFF
v_gene: TRBV30; j_gene: TRBJ1-5; abundance: NA; d_gene: NA; CDR3nt: TGTGCCTGGAGTGTAAGCACCTCGGATCAGCCCCAGCATTTT; CDR3aa: CAWSVSTSDQPQHF
v_gene: TRBV7-3; j_gene: TRBJ2-1; abundance: NA; d_gene: NA; CDR3nt: TGTGCCAGCAGCCCCACCTCGGGGGACAATGAGCAGTTCTTC; CDR3aa: CASSPTSGDNEQFF
v_gene: TRBV29-1; j_gene: TRBJ2-7; abundance: NA; d_gene: TRBD1; CDR3nt: TGCAGCGTTGAAGGGCCCGGGACAGGGAACTCCTACGAGCAGTACTTC; CDR3aa: CSVEGPGTGNSYEQYF
v_gene: TRBV5-1; j_gene: TRBJ2-3; abundance: NA; d_gene: TRBD1; CDR3nt: TGCGCCAGCAGCTGGGACAGCCCTCCCACAGATACGCAGTATTTT; CDR3aa: CASSWDSPPTDTQYF